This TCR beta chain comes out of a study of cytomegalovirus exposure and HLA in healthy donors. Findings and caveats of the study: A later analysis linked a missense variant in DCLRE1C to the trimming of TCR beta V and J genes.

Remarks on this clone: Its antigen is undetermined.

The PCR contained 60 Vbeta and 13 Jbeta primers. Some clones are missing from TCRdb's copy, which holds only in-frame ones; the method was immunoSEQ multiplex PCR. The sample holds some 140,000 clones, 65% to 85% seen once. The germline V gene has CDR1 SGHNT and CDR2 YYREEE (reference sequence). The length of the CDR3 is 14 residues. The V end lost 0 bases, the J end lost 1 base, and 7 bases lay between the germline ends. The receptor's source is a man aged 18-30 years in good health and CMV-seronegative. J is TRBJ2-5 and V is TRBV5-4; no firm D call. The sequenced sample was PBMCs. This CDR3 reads CASSLVSAQETQYF. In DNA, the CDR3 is TGTGCCAGCAGCTTGGTGAGCGCCCAAGAGACCCAGTACTTC.